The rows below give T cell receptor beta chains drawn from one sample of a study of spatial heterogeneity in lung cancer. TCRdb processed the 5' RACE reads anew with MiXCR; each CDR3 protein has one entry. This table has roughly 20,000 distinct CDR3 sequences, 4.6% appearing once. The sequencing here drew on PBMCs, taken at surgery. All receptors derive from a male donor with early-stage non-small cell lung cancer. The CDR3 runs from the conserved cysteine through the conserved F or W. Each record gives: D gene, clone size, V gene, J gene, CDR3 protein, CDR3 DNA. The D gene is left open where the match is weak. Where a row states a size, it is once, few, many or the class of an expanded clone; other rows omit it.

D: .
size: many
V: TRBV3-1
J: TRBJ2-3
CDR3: CASSQDARRTDTQYF
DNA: TGTGCCAGCAGCCAAGATGCACGCCGCACAGATACGCAGTATTTT

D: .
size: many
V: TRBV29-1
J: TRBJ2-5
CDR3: CSVPKALGHRNRETQYF
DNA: TGCAGCGTTCCAAAGGCTTTGGGACATAGGAACCGAGAGACCCAGTACTTC

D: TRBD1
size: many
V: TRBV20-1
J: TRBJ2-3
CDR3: CSARVGTGGGADTQYF
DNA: TGCAGTGCTAGAGTGGGGACAGGGGGCGGCGCAGATACGCAGTATTTT

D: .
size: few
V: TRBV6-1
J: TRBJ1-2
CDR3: CASSEGYQRNYGYTF
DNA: TGTGCCAGCAGTGAAGGTTATCAGAGAAACTATGGCTACACCTTC

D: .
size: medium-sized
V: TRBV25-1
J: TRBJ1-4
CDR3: CASSRQTNEKLFF
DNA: TGTGCCAGCAGCAGACAAACTAATGAAAAACTGTTTTTT

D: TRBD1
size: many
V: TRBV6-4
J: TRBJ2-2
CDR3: CASSELGQGSAGELFF
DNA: TGTGCCAGCAGTGAGCTAGGACAGGGATCGGCCGGGGAGCTGTTTTTT

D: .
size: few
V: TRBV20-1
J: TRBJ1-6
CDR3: CSAFGAGRQANSPLHF
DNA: TGCAGTGCCTTCGGGGCAGGCCGTCAGGCTAATTCACCCCTCCACTTT

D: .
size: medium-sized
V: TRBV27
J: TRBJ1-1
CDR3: CASSLFAGTEEAFF
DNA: TGTGCCAGCAGTTTATTCGCGGGTACGGAGGAAGCTTTCTTT

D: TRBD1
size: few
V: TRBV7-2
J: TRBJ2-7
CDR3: CASSSQQGAVYEQYF
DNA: TGTGCCAGCAGCTCTCAACAGGGGGCGGTCTACGAGCAGTACTTC

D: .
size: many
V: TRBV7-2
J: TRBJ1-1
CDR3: CASSLGGGNTEAFF
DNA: TGTGCCAGCAGTTTGGGTGGGGGGAACACTGAAGCTTTCTTT

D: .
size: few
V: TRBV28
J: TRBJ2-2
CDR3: CASSLWSGGGTGELFF
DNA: TGTGCCAGCAGTTTATGGTCCGGGGGCGGAACCGGGGAGCTGTTTTTT

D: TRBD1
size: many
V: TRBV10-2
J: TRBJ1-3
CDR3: CASRDRAANTIYF
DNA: TGCGCCAGCAGGGACAGGGCTGCGAACACCATATATTTT

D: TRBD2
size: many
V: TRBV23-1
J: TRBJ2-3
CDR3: CASSHRVAGEIPDTQYF
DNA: TGCGCCAGCAGTCATCGTGTAGCGGGAGAGATCCCAGATACGCAGTATTTT

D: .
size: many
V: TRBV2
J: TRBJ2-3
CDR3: CASSEAGQESTDTQYF
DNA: TGTGCCAGCAGTGAAGCGGGCCAGGAAAGCACAGATACGCAGTATTTT

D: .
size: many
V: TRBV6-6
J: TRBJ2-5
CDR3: CASSYGRKETQYF
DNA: TGTGCCAGCAGTTACGGCCGGAAAGAGACCCAGTACTTC

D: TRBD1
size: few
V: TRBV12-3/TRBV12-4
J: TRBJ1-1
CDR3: CASSPWGTEAFF
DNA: TGTGCCAGCAGTCCCTGGGGGACAGAGGCTTTCTTT

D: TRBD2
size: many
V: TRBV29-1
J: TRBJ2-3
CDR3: CSVEFSGIDTQYF
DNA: TGCAGCGTAGAGTTTAGCGGGATAGATACGCAGTATTTT

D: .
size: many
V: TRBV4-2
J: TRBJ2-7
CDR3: CASSQGGEPYEQYF
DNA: TGTGCCAGCAGCCAAGGAGGGGAGCCCTACGAGCAGTACTTC

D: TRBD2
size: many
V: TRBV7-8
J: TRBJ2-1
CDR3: CASSPISGRRSSYNEQFF
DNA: TGTGCCAGCAGCCCAATTAGCGGGAGAAGGAGCTCCTACAATGAGCAGTTCTTC

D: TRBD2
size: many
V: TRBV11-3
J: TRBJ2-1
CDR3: CASSLGTSGSASYNEQFF
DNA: TGTGCCAGCAGCTTAGGAACTAGCGGGAGTGCGTCCTACAATGAGCAGTTCTTC

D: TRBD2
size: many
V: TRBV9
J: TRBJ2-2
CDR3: CASSPGAGGPNTGELFF
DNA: TGTGCCAGCAGCCCAGGAGCGGGAGGGCCCAACACCGGGGAGCTGTTTTTT

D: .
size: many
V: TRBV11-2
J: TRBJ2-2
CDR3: CASSYDRRGNTGELFF
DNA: TGTGCCAGCAGCTACGACAGGCGGGGCAACACCGGGGAGCTGTTTTTT

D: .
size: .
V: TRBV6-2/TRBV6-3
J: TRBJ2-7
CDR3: CASSGTAQRSYEQYF
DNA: TGTGCCAGCAGTGGGACGGCTCAACGCTCCTACGAGCAGTACTTC

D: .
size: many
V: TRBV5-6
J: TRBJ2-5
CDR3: CASSLFAVNSQETQYF
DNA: TGTGCCAGCAGCTTGTTTGCGGTGAACTCCCAAGAGACCCAGTACTTC

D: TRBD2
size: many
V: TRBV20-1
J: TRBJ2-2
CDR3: CSARDRLAAANTGELFF
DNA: TGCAGTGCTAGGGATCGACTAGCGGCTGCGAACACCGGGGAGCTGTTTTTT

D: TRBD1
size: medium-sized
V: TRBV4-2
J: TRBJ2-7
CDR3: CASSQDLFDRGAEQYF
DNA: TGTGCCAGCAGCCAAGACCTATTCGACAGGGGGGCCGAGCAGTACTTC

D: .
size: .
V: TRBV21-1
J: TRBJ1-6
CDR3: CASSKLRTVLHF
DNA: TGTGCCAGCAGCAAATTGAGGACGGTCCTCCACTTT

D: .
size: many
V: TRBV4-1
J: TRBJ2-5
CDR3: CASSQDRGEQETQYF
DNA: TGCGCCAGCAGCCAAGATCGCGGAGAGCAAGAGACCCAGTACTTC

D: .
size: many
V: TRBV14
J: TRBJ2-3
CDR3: CASSQDNVVADTQYF
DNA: TGTGCCAGCAGCCAAGATAATGTTGTGGCAGATACGCAGTATTTT

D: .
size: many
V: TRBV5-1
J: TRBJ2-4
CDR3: CASSLAGSSREYF
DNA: TGCGCCAGCAGCTTGGCCGGGTCCTCTCGTGAGTACTTC

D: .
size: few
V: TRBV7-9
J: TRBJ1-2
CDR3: CASSLAGARANYGYTF
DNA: TGTGCCAGCAGCTTAGCGGGGGCGAGAGCTAACTATGGCTACACCTTC

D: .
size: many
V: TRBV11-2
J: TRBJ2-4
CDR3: CASSSQASVDIQYF
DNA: TGTGCCAGCAGCTCCCAGGCCTCCGTGGACATTCAGTACTTC

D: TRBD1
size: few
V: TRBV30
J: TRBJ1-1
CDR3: CAWSQQGIEAFF
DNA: TGTGCCTGGAGTCAACAGGGGATCGAAGCTTTCTTT

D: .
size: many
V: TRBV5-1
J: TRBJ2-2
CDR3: CASSLATDTGELFF
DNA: TGCGCCAGCAGCTTGGCTACTGACACCGGGGAGCTGTTTTTT

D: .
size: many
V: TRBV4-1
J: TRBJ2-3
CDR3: CASSQDRTTSTDTQYF
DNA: TGCGCCAGCAGCCAAGATCGGACGACTAGCACAGATACGCAGTATTTT

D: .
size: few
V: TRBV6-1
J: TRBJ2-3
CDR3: CASLRDTGGHTQYF
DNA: TGTGCCAGCCTGCGGGACACGGGGGGACATACGCAGTATTTT